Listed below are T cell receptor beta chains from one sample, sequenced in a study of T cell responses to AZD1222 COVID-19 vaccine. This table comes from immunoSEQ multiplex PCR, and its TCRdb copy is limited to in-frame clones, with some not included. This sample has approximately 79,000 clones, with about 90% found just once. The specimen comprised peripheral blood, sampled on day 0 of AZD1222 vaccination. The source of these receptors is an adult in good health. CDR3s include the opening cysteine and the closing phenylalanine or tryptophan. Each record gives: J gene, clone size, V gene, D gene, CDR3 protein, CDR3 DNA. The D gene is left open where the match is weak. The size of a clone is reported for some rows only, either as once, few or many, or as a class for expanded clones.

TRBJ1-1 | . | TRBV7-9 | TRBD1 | CASSLVTGPSTEAFF | TGTGCCAGCAGCTTAGTGACAGGGCCAAGCACTGAAGCTTTCTTT
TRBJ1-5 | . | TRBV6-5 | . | CASKGGSNQPQHF | TGTGCCAGCAAGGGTGGGAGCAATCAGCCCCAGCATTTT
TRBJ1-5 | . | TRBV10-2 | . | CASSESGGLRPQHF | TGCGCCAGCAGTGAGTCGGGGGGACTTCGGCCCCAGCATTTT
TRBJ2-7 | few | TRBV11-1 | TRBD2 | CASRGLAGSGEQYF | TGTGCCAGCAGGGGACTAGCGGGATCAGGCGAGCAGTACTTC
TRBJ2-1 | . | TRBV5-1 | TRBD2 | CASSPRGGLGNEQFF | TGCGCCAGCAGCCCTCGGGGAGGACTAGGGAATGAGCAGTTCTTC
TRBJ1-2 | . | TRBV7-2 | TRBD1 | CASSLAGQGEGYTF | TGTGCCAGCAGCTTAGCAGGACAGGGCGAAGGCTACACCTTC
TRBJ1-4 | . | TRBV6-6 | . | CASSPQGEKLFF | TGTGCCAGCAGCCCCCAAGGAGAAAAACTGTTTTTT
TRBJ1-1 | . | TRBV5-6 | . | CASSAGLLLGAFF | TGTGCCAGCAGCGCGGGACTGCTCCTCGGAGCTTTCTTT
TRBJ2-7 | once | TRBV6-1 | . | CASSLDRKTYEQYF | TGTGCCAGCAGCCTAGACAGGAAGACCTACGAGCAGTACTTC
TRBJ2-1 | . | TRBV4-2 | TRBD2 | CASSLRLAGGHYNEQFF | TGTGCCAGCAGCTTGCGACTAGCGGGGGGGCACTACAATGAGCAGTTCTTC
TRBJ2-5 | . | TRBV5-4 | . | CASSLSGRGRETQYF | TGTGCCAGCAGCTTGTCCGGGAGAGGTAGGGAGACCCAGTACTTC
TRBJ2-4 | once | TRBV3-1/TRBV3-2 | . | CASSQGTPLLSGTNIQYF | TGTGCCAGCAGCCAAGGGACACCTCTCCTCTCAGGTACGAACATTCAGTACTTC
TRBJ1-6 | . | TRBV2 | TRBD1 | CASSPDRGKIALHF | TGTGCCAGCAGCCCCGACAGGGGGAAAATCGCCCTCCACTTT
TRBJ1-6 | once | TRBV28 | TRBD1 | CASSLPQPGQGQPLHF | TGTGCCAGCAGTCTCCCCCAACCGGGACAGGGACAACCCCTCCACTTT
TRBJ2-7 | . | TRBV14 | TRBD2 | CASSQAGLAYAEQYF | TGTGCCAGCAGCCAAGCAGGACTAGCCTATGCGGAGCAGTACTTC
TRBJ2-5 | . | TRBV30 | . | CAWSVKGSGSLRGTQYF | TGTGCCTGGAGTGTTAAAGGCTCGGGCTCTCTGAGGGGGACCCAGTACTTC
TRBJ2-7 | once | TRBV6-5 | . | CASTKGLSPYEQYF | TGTGCCAGCACCAAGGGACTTTCCCCCTACGAGCAGTACTTC
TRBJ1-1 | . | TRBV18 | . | CASSRKGGRDTEAFF | TGTGCCAGCTCACGTAAGGGGGGGAGAGACACTGAAGCTTTCTTT
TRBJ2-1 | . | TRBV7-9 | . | CASSLDSGYNEQFF | TGTGCCAGCAGCTTGGACTCGGGCTACAATGAGCAGTTCTTC
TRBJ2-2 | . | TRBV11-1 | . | CASSLSLLGNTGELFF | TGTGCCAGCAGCCTTTCCCTCCTAGGGAACACCGGGGAGCTGTTTTTT
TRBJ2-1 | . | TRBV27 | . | CATQLRGFTYNEQFF | TGTGCCACCCAACTCCGGGGCTTCACCTACAATGAGCAGTTCTTC
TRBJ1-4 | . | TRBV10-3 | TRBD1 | CATRTGDEKLFF | TGTGCCACCCGGACAGGGGATGAAAAACTGTTTTTT
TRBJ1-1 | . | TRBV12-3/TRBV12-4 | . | CASSLHPPTPAFF | TGTGCCAGCAGTTTGCATCCCCCGACTCCAGCTTTCTTT
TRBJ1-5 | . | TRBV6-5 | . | CASTTGWGQPQHF | TGTGCCAGCACCACAGGGTGGGGTCAGCCCCAGCATTTT
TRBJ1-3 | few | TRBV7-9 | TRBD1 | CASSLSPGQGFGNTIYF | TGTGCCAGCAGCTTATCACCGGGACAGGGGTTTGGAAACACCATATATTTT
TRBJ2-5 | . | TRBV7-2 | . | CASSPVLAFQETQYF | TGTGCCAGCAGCCCGGTATTGGCGTTCCAAGAGACCCAGTACTTC
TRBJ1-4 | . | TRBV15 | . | CATSKPQGQTEKLFF | TGTGCCACCAGCAAACCGCAGGGGCAAACGGAAAAACTGTTTTTT
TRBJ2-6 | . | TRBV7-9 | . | CASSLVRAAGANVLTF | TGTGCCAGCAGCTTAGTTCGGGCAGCTGGGGCCAACGTCCTGACTTTC
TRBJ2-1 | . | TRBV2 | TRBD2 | CASRDPPSGKPYNEQFF | TGTGCCAGCAGGGACCCGCCTAGCGGGAAACCCTACAATGAGCAGTTCTTC
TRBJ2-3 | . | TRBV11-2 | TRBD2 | CASSGSLAGGLKDTQYF | TGTGCCAGCAGCGGGTCTTTGGCGGGAGGGCTCAAAGATACGCAGTATTTT
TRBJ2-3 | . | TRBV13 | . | CASSPRDSPVTDTQYF | TGTGCCAGCAGCCCCCGGGACTCCCCTGTCACAGATACGCAGTATTTT
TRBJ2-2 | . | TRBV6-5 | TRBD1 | CASSYVPGQGSGELFF | TGTGCCAGCAGTTACGTACCGGGACAGGGGTCCGGGGAGCTGTTTTTT